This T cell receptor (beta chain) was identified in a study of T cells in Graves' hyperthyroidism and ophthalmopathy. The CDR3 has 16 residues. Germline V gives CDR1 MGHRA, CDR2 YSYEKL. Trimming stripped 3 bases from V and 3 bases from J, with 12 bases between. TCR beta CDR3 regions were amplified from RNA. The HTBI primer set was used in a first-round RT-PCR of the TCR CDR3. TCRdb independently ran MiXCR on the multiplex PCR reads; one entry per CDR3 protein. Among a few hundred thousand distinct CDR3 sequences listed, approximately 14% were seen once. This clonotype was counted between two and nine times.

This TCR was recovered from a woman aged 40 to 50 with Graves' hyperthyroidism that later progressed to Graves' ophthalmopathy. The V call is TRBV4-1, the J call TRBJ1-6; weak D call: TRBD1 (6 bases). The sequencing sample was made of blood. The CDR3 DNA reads TGCGCCAGCAGCCAGCTAATAGGGGGCTATAATTCACCCCTCCACTTT. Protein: CASSQLIGGYNSPLHF.